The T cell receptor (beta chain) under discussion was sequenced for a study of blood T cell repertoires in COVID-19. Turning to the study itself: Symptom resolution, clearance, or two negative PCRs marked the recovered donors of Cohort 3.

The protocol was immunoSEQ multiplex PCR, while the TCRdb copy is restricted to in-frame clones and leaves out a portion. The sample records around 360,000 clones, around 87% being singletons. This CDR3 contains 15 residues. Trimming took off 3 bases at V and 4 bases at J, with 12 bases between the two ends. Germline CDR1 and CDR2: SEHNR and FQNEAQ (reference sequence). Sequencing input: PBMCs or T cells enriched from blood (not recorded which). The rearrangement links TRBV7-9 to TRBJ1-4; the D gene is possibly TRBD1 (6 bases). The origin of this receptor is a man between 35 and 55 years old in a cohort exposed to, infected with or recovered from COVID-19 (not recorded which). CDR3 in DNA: TGTGCCAGCAGCTTCCCCCGACAGGATAATGAAAAACTGTTTTTT. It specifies CASSFPRQDNEKLFF. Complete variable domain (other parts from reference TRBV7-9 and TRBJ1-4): DTGVSQNPRHKITKRGQNVTFRCDPISEHNRLYWYRQTLGQGPEFLTYFQNEAQLEKSRLLSDRFSAERPKGSFSTLEIQRTEQGDSAMYLCASSFPRQDNEKLFFGSGTQLSVL.